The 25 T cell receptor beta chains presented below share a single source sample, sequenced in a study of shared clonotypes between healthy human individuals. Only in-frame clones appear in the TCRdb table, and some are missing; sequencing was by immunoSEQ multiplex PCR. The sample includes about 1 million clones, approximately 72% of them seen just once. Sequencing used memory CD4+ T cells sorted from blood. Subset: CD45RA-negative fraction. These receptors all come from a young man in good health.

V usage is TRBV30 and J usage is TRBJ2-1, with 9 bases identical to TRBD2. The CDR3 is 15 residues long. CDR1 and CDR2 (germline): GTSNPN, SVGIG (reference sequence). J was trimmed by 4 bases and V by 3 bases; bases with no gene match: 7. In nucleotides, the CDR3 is TGTGCCTGGAGGGGCGGACTAGCGTTTTACAATGAGCAGTTCTTC. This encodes CAWRGGLAFYNEQFF.

Here the CDR3 reads CASSLWGRRDRAETQYF. The CDR3, as DNA: TGTGCCAGCAGCTTATGGGGGCGCCGGGACAGGGCTGAGACCCAGTACTTC. This rearrangement joins TRBV7-8 to TRBJ2-5; 9 bases are a match to TRBD1. Germline CDR1 and CDR2: SGHVS and FQNEAQ. This CDR3 comprises 17 residues. V lost 2 bases to trimming and J lost 5 bases; unmatched junction nucleotides: 12.

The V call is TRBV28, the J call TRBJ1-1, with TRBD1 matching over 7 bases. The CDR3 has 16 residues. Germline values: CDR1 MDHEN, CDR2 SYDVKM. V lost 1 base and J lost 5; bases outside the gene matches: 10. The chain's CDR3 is CASSLFGKQGTTEAFF. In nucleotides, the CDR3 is TGTGCCAGCAGTTTATTCGGAAAACAGGGGACGACTGAAGCTTTCTTT.

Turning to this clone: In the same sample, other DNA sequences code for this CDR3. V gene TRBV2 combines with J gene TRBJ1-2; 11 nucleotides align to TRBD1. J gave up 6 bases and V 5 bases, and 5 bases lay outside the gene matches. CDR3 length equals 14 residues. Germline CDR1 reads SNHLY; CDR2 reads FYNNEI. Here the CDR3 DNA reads TGTGCCAGCAGTAGAGGACAGGGGGCTGATGGCTACACCTTC. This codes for CASSRGQGADGYTF.

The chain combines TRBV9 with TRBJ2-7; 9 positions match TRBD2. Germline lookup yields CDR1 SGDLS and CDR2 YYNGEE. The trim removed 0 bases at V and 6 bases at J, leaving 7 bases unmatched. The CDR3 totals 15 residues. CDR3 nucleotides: TGTGCCAGCAGCGTAGACGGTAGCGGGAGTGGCGAGCAGTACTTC. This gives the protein CASSVDGSGSGEQYF. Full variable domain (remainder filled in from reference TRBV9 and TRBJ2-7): DSGVTQTPKHLITATGQRVTLRCSPRSGDLSVYWYQQSLDQGLQFLIQYYNGEERAKGNILERFSAQQFPDLHSELNLSSLELGDSALYFCASSVDGSGSGEQYFGPGTRLTVT.

In DNA form, the CDR3 reads TGTGCCAGCAGCGTGGGAACTACTTCGAGGGGGGAGCTGTTTTTT. Translating it yields CASSVGTTSRGELFF. The genes are TRBV9 and TRBJ2-2; D is uncertain. Per germline, CDR1 SGDLS and CDR2 YYNGEE. The ends were cut back, 2 bases at V and 8 bases at J, with 16 bases in the middle. CDR3 length: 15 residues.

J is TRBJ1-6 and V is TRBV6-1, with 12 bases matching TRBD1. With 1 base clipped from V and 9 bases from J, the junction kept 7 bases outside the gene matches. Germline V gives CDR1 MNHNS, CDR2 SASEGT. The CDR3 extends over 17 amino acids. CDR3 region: CASSEVPGQGAASPLHF. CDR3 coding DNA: TGTGCCAGCAGTGAAGTCCCGGGACAGGGGGCGGCTTCACCCCTCCACTTT.

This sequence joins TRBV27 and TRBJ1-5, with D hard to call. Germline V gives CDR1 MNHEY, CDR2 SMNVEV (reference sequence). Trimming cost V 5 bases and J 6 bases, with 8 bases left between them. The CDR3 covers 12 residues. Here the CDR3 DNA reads TGTGCCAGCAGTCTAACAGTTCAGCCCCAGCATTTT. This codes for CASSLTVQPQHF.

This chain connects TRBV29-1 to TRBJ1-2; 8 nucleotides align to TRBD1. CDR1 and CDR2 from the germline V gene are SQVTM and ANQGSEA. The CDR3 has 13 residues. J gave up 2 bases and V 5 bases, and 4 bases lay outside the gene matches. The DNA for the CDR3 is TGCAGCGTTATGACAGGGGTAAACTATGGCTACACCTTC. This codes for CSVMTGVNYGYTF.

The CDR3 DNA reads as TGTGCCAGCAGTTACAACCCGGGACAGGGACGGTCACCCCTCCACTTT. This sequence encodes CASSYNPGQGRSPLHF. This chain links TRBV6-5 with TRBJ1-6; 9 bases fit TRBD1. V shed 2 bases, J shed 10 bases, and the junction held 9 bases outside the gene matches. The germline gives CDR1 MNHEY, CDR2 SVGAGI. The length of the CDR3 is 16 residues.

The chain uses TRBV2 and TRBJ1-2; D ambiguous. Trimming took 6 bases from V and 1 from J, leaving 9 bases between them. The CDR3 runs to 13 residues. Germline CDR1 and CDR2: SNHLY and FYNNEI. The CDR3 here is CASRKGLNYGYTF. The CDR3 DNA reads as TGTGCCAGCAGGAAGGGTCTTAACTATGGCTACACCTTC.

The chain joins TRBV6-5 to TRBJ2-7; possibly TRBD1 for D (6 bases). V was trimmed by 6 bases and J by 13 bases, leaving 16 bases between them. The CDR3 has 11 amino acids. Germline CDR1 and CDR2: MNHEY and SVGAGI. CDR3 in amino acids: CASRHSQGTYF. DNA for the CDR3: TGTGCCAGCAGACACTCACAAGGGACATACTTC.

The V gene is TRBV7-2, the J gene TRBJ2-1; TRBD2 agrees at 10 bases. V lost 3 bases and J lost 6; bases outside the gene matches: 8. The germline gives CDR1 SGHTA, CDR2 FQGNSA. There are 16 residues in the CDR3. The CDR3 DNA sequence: TGTGCCAGCAGCTTTGTAGCGGGAGGTAGCCTCAATGAGCAGTTCTTC. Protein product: CASSFVAGGSLNEQFF.

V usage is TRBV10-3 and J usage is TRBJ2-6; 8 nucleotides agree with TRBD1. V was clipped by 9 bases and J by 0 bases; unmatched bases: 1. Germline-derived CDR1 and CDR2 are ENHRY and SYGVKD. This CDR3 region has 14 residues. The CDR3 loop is CAIGQGSGANVLTF. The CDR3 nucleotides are TGTGCCATAGGACAGGGCTCTGGGGCCAACGTCCTGACTTTC.

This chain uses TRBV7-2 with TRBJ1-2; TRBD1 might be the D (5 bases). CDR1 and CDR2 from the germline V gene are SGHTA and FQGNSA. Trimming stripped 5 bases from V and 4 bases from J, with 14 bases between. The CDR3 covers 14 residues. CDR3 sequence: CASSPRAGSYGYTF. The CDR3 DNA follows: TGTGCCAGCAGCCCCCGGGCAGGGAGCTATGGCTACACCTTC.

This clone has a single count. CDR3 region: CAWSVQIYEQYF. In DNA form, the CDR3 reads TGTGCCTGGAGTGTACAGATTTACGAGCAGTACTTC. The chain joins TRBV30 to TRBJ2-7; no definite D call. The germline CDR1 and CDR2 sequences are GTSNPN and SVGIG (reference sequence). The CDR3 contains 12 residues. V was pared by 0 bases and J by 4 bases, with 7 bases between.

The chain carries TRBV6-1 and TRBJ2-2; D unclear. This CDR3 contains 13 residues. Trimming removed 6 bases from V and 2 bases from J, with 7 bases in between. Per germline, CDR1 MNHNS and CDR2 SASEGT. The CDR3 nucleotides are TGTGCCAGCAGCAATTTAAACACCGGGGAGCTGTTTTTT. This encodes CASSNLNTGELFF.

Here the CDR3 DNA reads TGTGCCAGCTCATCAACTTCCGGGACAGGGGCAGTTAGCACTGAAGCTTTCTTT. It codes for CASSSTSGTGAVSTEAFF. The V gene is TRBV18, the J gene TRBJ1-1, with TRBD1 identical over 10 bases. This CDR3 has 18 amino acids. V was pared by 5 bases and J by 4 bases, with 16 bases of the junction left unmatched. Germline V gene lookup returns CDR1 KGHSH and CDR2 LQKENI.

CDR3: CASSLTASTDTQYF. CDR3 sequence (DNA): TGTGCCAGCAGTTTAACAGCTAGCACAGATACGCAGTATTTT. The chain links TRBV6-5 to TRBJ2-3; D remains ambiguous. The V end lost 4 bases, the J end lost 0 bases, and 8 bases lay between the germline ends. The germline V gene encodes CDR1 MNHEY and CDR2 SVGAGI. This CDR3 has 14 amino acids.

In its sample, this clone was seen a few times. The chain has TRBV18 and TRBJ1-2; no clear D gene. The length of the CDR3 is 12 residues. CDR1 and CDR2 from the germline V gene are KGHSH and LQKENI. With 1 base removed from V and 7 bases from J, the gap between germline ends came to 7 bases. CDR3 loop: CASSPRGGGYTF. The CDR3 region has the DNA TGTGCCAGCTCACCACGGGGAGGTGGCTACACCTTC.

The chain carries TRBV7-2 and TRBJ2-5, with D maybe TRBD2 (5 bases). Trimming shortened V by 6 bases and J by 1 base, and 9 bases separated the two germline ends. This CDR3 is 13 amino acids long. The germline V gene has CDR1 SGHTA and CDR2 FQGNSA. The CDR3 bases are TGTGCCAGCAGTTCGGGGATCCAAGAGACCCAGTACTTC. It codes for CASSSGIQETQYF.

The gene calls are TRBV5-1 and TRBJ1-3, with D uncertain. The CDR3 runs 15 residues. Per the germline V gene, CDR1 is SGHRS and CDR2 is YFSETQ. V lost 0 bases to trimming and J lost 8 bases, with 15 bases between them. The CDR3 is CASSLGPVTADTIYF. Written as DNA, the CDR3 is TGCGCCAGCAGCTTGGGTCCAGTTACGGCGGACACCATATATTTT.

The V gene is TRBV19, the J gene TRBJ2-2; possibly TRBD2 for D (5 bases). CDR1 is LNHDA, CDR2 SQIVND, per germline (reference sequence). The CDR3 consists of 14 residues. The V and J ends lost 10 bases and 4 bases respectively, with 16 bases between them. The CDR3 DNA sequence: TGTGCCACCCGGTCGGGAATCGGCACCGGGGAGCTGTTTTTT. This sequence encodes CATRSGIGTGELFF.

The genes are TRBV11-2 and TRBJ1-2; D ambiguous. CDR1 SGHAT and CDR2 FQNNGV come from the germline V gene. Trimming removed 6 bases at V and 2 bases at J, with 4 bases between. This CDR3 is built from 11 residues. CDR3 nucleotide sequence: TGTGCCAGCAGGGAAAACTATGGCTACACCTTC. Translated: CASRENYGYTF.

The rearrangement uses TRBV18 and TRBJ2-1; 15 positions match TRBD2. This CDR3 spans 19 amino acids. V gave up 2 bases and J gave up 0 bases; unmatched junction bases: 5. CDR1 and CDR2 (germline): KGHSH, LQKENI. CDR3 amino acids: CASSPRTSGGVISYNEQFF. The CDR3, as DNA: TGTGCCAGCTCACCAAGGACTAGCGGGGGGGTAATCTCCTACAATGAGCAGTTCTTC. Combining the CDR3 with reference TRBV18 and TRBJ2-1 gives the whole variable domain NAGVMQNPRHLVRRRGQEARLRCSPMKGHSHVYWYRQLPEEGLKFMVYLQKENIIDESGMPKERFSAEFPKEGPSILRIQQVVRGDSAAYFCASSPRTSGGVISYNEQFFGPGTRLTVL.